Below, 13 T cell receptor beta chains from the same sample are listed, as sequenced in a study of cytomegalovirus exposure and HLA in healthy donors. PCR involved 60 Vbeta and 13 Jbeta primers. Clones were read by immunoSEQ multiplex PCR, and TCRdb kept only the in-frame ones, dropping some. This table holds under 150,000 clones, approximately 84% found once. The specimen sequenced was PBMCs. These TCRs come from a boy between 2 and 10 years old in good health and CMV-seronegative.

This sequence joins TRBV7-9 and TRBJ2-7; D is uncertain. This CDR3 is built from 14 residues. V gave up 1 base and J gave up 1 base, with 8 bases separating them. The V gene's germline CDR1 is SEHNR and CDR2 FQNEAQ (reference sequence). DNA for the CDR3: TGTGCCAGCAGCTTAGGTCCAGAATCCTACGAGCAGTACTTC. It encodes CASSLGPESYEQYF.

This chain connects TRBV27 to TRBJ1-2; TRBD1 matches at 10 bases. CDR1 MNHEY and CDR2 SMNVEV come from the germline V gene (reference sequence). This CDR3 is built from 19 residues. The J segment lost 4 bases and the V segment lost 6 bases, leaving 20 bases of the junction unmatched. The CDR3 reads CASSSEGGTGAFPFYGYTF. CDR3 coding DNA: TGTGCCAGCAGCTCCGAAGGCGGGACAGGGGCTTTCCCCTTCTATGGCTACACCTTC.

The chain employs TRBV5-1 and TRBJ2-7; D is ambiguous. Germline assignment: CDR1 SGHRS and CDR2 YFSETQ. Trimming took off 0 bases at V and 0 bases at J, with 4 bases between the two ends. The CDR3 runs 13 residues. The DNA for the CDR3 is TGCGCCAGCAGCTTGGACTTCTCCTACGAGCAGTACTTC. Protein product: CASSLDFSYEQYF.

Only one count was recorded for this clone. The J gene is TRBJ2-1, the V gene TRBV2, with 8 bases matching TRBD1. V was clipped by 3 bases and J by 0 bases; unmatched bases: 13. Germline loops: CDR1 SNHLY, CDR2 FYNNEI. CDR3 length equals 19 residues. CDR3 amino acids: CASSDQGAIPLTSYNEQFF. The CDR3 DNA is TGTGCCAGCAGTGACCAGGGGGCTATTCCCCTAACCTCCTACAATGAGCAGTTCTTC.

The chain uses TRBV4-1 and TRBJ2-5; 7 bases agree with TRBD1. This CDR3 spans 14 amino acids. The V gene end was trimmed by 4 bases and the J gene end by 4 bases; junction bases not matched to a gene: 6. Germline V gene lookup returns CDR1 MGHRA and CDR2 YSYEKL. CDR3 DNA: TGCGCCAGCAGCCCGACAGGGATGGGAGAGACCCAGTACTTC. Protein sequence: CASSPTGMGETQYF.

This rearrangement joins TRBV6-4 to TRBJ1-2, with D possibly matching TRBD1 (6 bases). CDR3 length: 16 residues. Per germline, CDR1 MRHNA and CDR2 SNTAGT. Trimming took 2 bases from V and 6 from J, leaving 19 bases between them. The CDR3 reads CASSDRGRGESNGYTF. Here the CDR3 DNA reads TGTGCCAGCAGTGACAGGGGCAGGGGAGAGAGTAATGGCTACACCTTC.

The CDR3: CASSPGTANEKLFF. In DNA, the CDR3 is TGTGCCAGCAGTCCCGGGACAGCTAATGAAAAACTGTTTTTT. The V and J genes are TRBV6-5 and TRBJ1-4, with 7 bases aligning to TRBD1. Losses at the gene ends were 5 bases for V and 3 bases for J; bases not matched to a gene: 3. The CDR3 covers 14 residues. From germline, CDR1 is MNHEY and CDR2 SVGAGI.

The V gene is TRBV30, the J gene TRBJ2-7, with 10 nucleotides matching TRBD2. V lost 4 bases to trimming and J lost 2 bases; unmatched junction nucleotides: 8. There are 15 residues in the CDR3. CDR1 is GTSNPN, CDR2 SVGIG, per germline (reference sequence). Here the CDR3 DNA reads TGTGCCTGGAAATCCCAGCGGGGGGGCCCCTACGAGCAGTACTTC. This codes for CAWKSQRGGPYEQYF. Supplemented by reference TRBV30 and TRBJ2-7, the full variable domain reads SQTIHQWPATLVQPVGSPLSLECTVEGTSNPNLYWYRQAAGRGLQLLFYSVGIGQISSEVPQNLSASRPQDRQFILSSKKLLLSDSGFYLCAWKSQRGGPYEQYFGPGTRLTVT.

The chain recombines TRBV2 with TRBJ1-5, with TRBD1 identical over 7 bases. Germline CDR1 and CDR2: SNHLY and FYNNEI. V shed 8 bases and J 5 bases; nucleotides not matched to a gene: 6. This CDR3 comprises 13 residues. In DNA form, the CDR3 reads TGTGCCAGCGGGACAGCGGATTATCAGCCCCAGCATTTT. Translation gives CASGTADYQPQHF.

The chain employs TRBV2 and TRBJ1-2; 7 bases agree with TRBD1. This CDR3 is 12 amino acids long. V dropped 5 bases and J dropped 8; count of bases not matched to a gene: 5. CDR1 SNHLY and CDR2 FYNNEI come from the germline V gene. CDR3 nucleotide sequence: TGTGCCAGCAGTACAGGGGTTGTAGGCTACACCTTC. Translating it yields CASSTGVVGYTF.

The sample holds a few counts of this clone. The genes are TRBV25-1 and TRBJ2-5, with TRBD1 as a possible D gene (5 bases). The germline V gene encodes CDR1 MGHDK and CDR2 SYGVNS. The length of the CDR3 is 14 residues. Trimming pared 2 bases from V and 2 bases from J, leaving 9 bases between. For the CDR3, the DNA is TGTGCCAGCAGTGAACTGCAGGGACAAGAGACCCAGTACTTC. It specifies CASSELQGQETQYF.

This clone was found a few times. The chain uses TRBV6-6 and TRBJ2-1; TRBD2 matches 9 bases. V shed 5 bases and J 4 bases; nucleotides not matched to a gene: 3. CDR1 and CDR2 from the germline V gene are MNHNY and SVGAGI (reference sequence). This CDR3 contains 14 residues. The CDR3, as DNA: TGTGCCAGCAGTAGACTAGCGGAATACAATGAGCAGTTCTTC. This codes for CASSRLAEYNEQFF.

The CDR3 region is CASSKGAGYQPQHF. The CDR3 DNA reads TGTGCCAGCAGTAAAGGCGCCGGGTATCAGCCCCAGCATTTT. This chain connects TRBV2 to TRBJ1-5; D gene ambiguous. This CDR3 has 14 residues. Trimming removed 5 bases from V and 5 bases from J, with 13 bases in between. From germline, CDR1 is SNHLY and CDR2 FYNNEI.